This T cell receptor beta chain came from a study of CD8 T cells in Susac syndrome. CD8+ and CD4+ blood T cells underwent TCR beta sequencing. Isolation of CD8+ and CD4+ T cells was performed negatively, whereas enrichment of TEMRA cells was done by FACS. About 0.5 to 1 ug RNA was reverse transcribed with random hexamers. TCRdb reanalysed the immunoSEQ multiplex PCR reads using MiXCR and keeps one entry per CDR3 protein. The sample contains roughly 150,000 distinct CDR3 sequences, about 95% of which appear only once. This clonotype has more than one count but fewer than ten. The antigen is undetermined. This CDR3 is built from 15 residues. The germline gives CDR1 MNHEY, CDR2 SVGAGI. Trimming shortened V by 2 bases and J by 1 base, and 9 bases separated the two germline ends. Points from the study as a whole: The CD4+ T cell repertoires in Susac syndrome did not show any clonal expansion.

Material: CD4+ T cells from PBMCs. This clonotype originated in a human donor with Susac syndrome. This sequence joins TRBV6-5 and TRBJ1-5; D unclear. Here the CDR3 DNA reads TGTGCCAGCAGTTACCGGGGAAGGAGCAATCAGCCCCAGCATTTT. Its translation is CASSYRGRSNQPQHF.